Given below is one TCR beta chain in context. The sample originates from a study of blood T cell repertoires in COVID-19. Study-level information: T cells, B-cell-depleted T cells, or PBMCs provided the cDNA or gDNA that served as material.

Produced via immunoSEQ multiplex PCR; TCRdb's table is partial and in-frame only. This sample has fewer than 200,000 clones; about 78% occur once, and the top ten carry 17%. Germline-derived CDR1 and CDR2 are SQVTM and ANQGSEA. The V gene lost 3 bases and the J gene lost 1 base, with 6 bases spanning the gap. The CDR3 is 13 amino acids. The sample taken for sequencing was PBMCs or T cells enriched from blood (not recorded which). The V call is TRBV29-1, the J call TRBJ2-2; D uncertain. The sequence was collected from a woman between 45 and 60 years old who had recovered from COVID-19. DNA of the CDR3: TGCAGCGTTGACGGTGAGAACACCGGGGAGCTGTTTTTT. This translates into CSVDGENTGELFF.